This T cell receptor beta chain was observed in a study of control samples from healthy donors and cancer patients (dated by TCRdb to the early 2020s). Library preparation employed the immunoSEQ multiplex PCR assay. Sourced from immuneACCESS, this table was stored by TCRdb with only in-frame sequences that have V and J called. A share of the clones is absent; for the studies checked, an unresolved V gene accounts for under half, and the remainder has no known explanation. The sample table records about 80,000 clones; around 92% of these occur just once. Clones ranked in the top ten supply roughly 18% of the sample. This clone was seen a few times. It has no known antigen specificity. No base-level quality is on record; no much larger clone is a single base apart. The CDR3 contains 13 residues, cysteine and phenylalanine counted. The read is trimmed to its CDR3 DNA, 39 bases read in frame from base 1. Relative to germline, V is 6 bases shorter and J is 8 bases shorter, with 16 bases between their ends.

Sequencing used blood. The source is a man aged 50 or older in good health. The receptor chain draws on TRBV12-3 or TRBV12-4 and TRBJ1-2; a tentative D match to TRBD1 spans 6 bases. The sequence in DNA is TGTGCCAGCAGCCGGGACACTCGAGGCGGCTACACCTTC. Translated, this gives CASSRDTRGGYTF.